Listed below are T cell receptor beta chains from one sample, sequenced in a study of graft-versus-host responses after intestinal transplantation. Measured with immunoSEQ multiplex PCR; TCRdb has only the in-frame clones, and not every one. The sample carries about 37,000 clones, about 90% recorded once. Sequencing used ileum tissue, obtained 204 days after intestinal transplant. All receptors come from a human patient who received an intestinal transplant, so some T cells may come from the graft donor. Each CDR3 is given with its conserved first and last residue. A D gene is named only where the DNA matches it firmly. Some rows mark clone size as missing; the rest say once, few, many or name a class of expanded clone.

D gene	clone size	V gene	J gene	CDR3 protein	CDR3 DNA
-	-	TRBV5-4	TRBJ1-2	CASWGGIDGYTF	TGTGCCAGCTGGGGGGGGATCGATGGCTACACCTTC
-	once	TRBV15	TRBJ1-1	CATSPGQGEAFF	TGTGCCACCAGCCCAGGGCAAGGTGAAGCTTTCTTT
-	-	TRBV5-4	TRBJ2-7	CASGDTDSYEQYF	TGTGCCAGCGGGGATACAGACTCCTACGAGCAGTACTTC
-	-	TRBV18	TRBJ2-3	CASSPGLGTDTQYF	TGTGCCAGCTCGCCGGGGTTGGGCACAGATACGCAGTATTTT
TRBD2	-	TRBV19	TRBJ2-1	CASAGLAGAGDEQFF	TGTGCCAGTGCGGGACTAGCGGGAGCAGGTGATGAGCAGTTCTTC
TRBD2	-	TRBV7-9	TRBJ2-7	CASSRMGGSYEQYF	TGTGCCAGCAGCCGGATGGGAGGGAGCTACGAGCAGTACTTC
TRBD1	-	TRBV5-1	TRBJ2-2	CASSWTGSTGELFF	TGCGCCAGCAGCTGGACAGGGTCTACCGGGGAGCTGTTTTTT
-	-	TRBV10-3	TRBJ1-3	CAIRLDSNSGNTIYF	TGTGCCATCAGGCTGGACTCCAACTCTGGAAACACCATATATTTT
TRBD1	-	TRBV11-2	TRBJ2-7	CASSLGTGAYEQYF	TGTGCCAGCAGCTTAGGGACAGGGGCCTACGAGCAGTACTTC
TRBD2	-	TRBV6-1	TRBJ2-3	CASSDVGGGALTDTQYF	TGTGCCAGCAGTGACGTTGGCGGGGGGGCTCTCACAGATACGCAGTATTTT
TRBD1	-	TRBV7-8	TRBJ2-2	CASSPRTGEAGELFF	TGTGCCAGCAGCCCCCGGACAGGGGAGGCCGGGGAGCTGTTTTTT
-	-	TRBV4-1	TRBJ2-7	CASSQQAGGFYEQYF	TGCGCCAGCAGCCAACAAGCCGGGGGATTCTACGAGCAGTACTTC
TRBD1	-	TRBV19	TRBJ1-1	CASSLRQGPMNTEAFF	TGTGCCAGTAGCCTACGACAGGGTCCCATGAACACTGAAGCTTTCTTT
TRBD2	-	TRBV7-8	TRBJ2-5	CASGSLAGVRETQYF	TGTGCCAGCGGTTCACTAGCGGGAGTGAGAGAGACCCAGTACTTC
-	-	TRBV28	TRBJ1-5	CASSAPGRRLNQPQHF	TGTGCCAGCAGTGCCCCGGGCCGGAGACTGAATCAGCCCCAGCATTTT
-	-	TRBV5-6	TRBJ1-1	CASSLWNTEAFF	TGTGCCAGCAGCTTGTGGAACACTGAAGCTTTCTTT
-	-	TRBV5-4	TRBJ2-1	CASSRGVSSYNEQFF	TGTGCCAGCAGCAGGGGGGTCAGCTCCTACAATGAGCAGTTCTTC
TRBD2	-	TRBV11-2	TRBJ2-3	CASSLEGREADTQYF	TGTGCCAGCAGCTTAGAGGGACGGGAGGCGGATACGCAGTATTTT
-	-	TRBV6-5	TRBJ2-2	CASSYMQGSGELFF	TGTGCCAGCAGTTACATGCAGGGTTCCGGGGAGCTGTTTTTT
TRBD1	-	TRBV15	TRBJ1-1	CATSSSRQGRPNTEAFF	TGTGCCACCAGCAGCTCGAGACAGGGGAGACCGAACACTGAAGCTTTCTTT
-	-	TRBV5-1	TRBJ2-5	CASSFEETQYF	TGCGCCAGCAGCTTCGAAGAGACCCAGTACTTC
-	-	TRBV28	TRBJ1-1	CATRLTLNTEAFF	TGTGCCACCCGGTTGACATTGAACACTGAAGCTTTCTTT
-	-	TRBV18	TRBJ1-1	CASSPRGGNTEAFF	TGTGCCAGCTCACCGAGAGGCGGGAACACTGAAGCTTTCTTT
TRBD2	-	TRBV20-1	TRBJ2-1	CSAKRDYYQFF	TGCAGTGCTAAACGGGACTATTATCAGTTCTTC
-	-	TRBV11-2	TRBJ1-4	CASSLGPRWGEKDEKLFF	TGTGCCAGCAGCTTAGGGCCCCGGTGGGGGGAGAAGGATGAAAAACTGTTTTTT
TRBD1	-	TRBV10-3	TRBJ1-2	CAIRGDRGNYGYTF	TGTGCCATCAGGGGGGACAGAGGAAACTATGGCTACACCTTC
TRBD1	-	TRBV7-6	TRBJ1-5	CASSLARIRDSDNQPQHF	TGTGCCAGCAGCTTAGCGAGGATTCGGGACAGCGATAATCAGCCCCAGCATTTT
TRBD2	-	TRBV6-6	TRBJ2-7	CASSTLAGVFYEQYF	TGTGCCAGCAGCACCCTAGCGGGAGTCTTCTACGAGCAGTACTTC
-	-	TRBV5-1	TRBJ2-7	CASRQGRYEQYF	TGCGCCAGCAGACAGGGTCGCTACGAGCAGTACTTC
-	-	TRBV11-3	TRBJ2-5	CASSLDGRQGETQYF	TGTGCCAGCAGCTTAGACGGCAGGCAGGGGGAGACCCAGTACTTC
TRBD2	-	TRBV5-1	TRBJ2-5	CASSLAAGGPNPYQETQYF	TGCGCCAGCAGCTTGGCAGCGGGGGGCCCTAATCCGTACCAAGAGACCCAATACTTC
TRBD1	-	TRBV28	TRBJ2-2	CASSGYRGDTGELFF	TGTGCCAGCAGTGGGTACAGGGGGGACACCGGGGAGCTGTTTTTT
-	-	TRBV18	TRBJ2-3	CASSPDSFWVDTQYF	TGTGCCAGCTCACCGGACAGCTTTTGGGTAGATACGCAGTATTTT
-	-	TRBV4-1	TRBJ2-1	CASSQALVGRPYNEQFF	TGCGCCAGCAGCCAAGCTCTAGTCGGGAGACCCTACAATGAGCAGTTCTTC
TRBD1	-	TRBV9	TRBJ2-7	CASSRGGSVYEQYF	TGTGCCAGCAGCAGAGGGGGCAGCGTCTACGAGCAGTACTTC
-	-	TRBV19	TRBJ2-1	CASRPLEAGSYNEQFF	TGTGCCAGTAGGCCTCTAGAAGCGGGCTCCTACAATGAGCAGTTCTTC
TRBD2	once	TRBV9	TRBJ2-2	CASSVTPGLADNTGELFF	TGTGCCAGCAGCGTGACCCCGGGACTAGCGGATAACACCGGGGAGCTGTTTTTT
-	-	TRBV15	TRBJ2-1	CATSRDRSPPYNEQFF	TGTGCCACCAGCAGAGATAGATCGCCCCCCTACAATGAGCAGTTCTTC
-	-	TRBV28	TRBJ1-2	CASSFGSKGIDYGYTF	TGTGCCAGCAGTTTTGGGTCCAAGGGGATTGACTATGGCTACACCTTC
TRBD1	-	TRBV4-1	TRBJ1-5	CASSRMGQGSQPQHF	TGCGCCAGCAGCCGAATGGGACAGGGAAGTCAGCCCCAGCATTTT
TRBD1	-	TRBV18	TRBJ1-1	CASSPGQDTVNTEAFF	TGTGCCAGCTCACCGGGACAGGATACCGTGAACACTGAAGCTTTCTTT
-	-	TRBV2	TRBJ2-6	CASSEGGVFPGESGANVLTF	TGTGCCAGCAGTGAAGGGGGAGTGTTCCCCGGGGAGTCTGGGGCCAACGTCCTGACTTTC
-	-	TRBV29-1	TRBJ2-7	CSVVGPGEQYF	TGCAGCGTTGTGGGCCCCGGCGAGCAGTACTTC
-	-	TRBV23-1	TRBJ1-2	CASSHDRSNRYGYTF	TGCGCCAGCAGTCACGACCGATCTAATAGATATGGCTACACCTTC
TRBD2	-	TRBV7-9	TRBJ2-2	CASSPLAGGYTGELFF	TGTGCCAGCAGCCCCCTAGCGGGGGGGTACACCGGGGAGCTGTTTTTT
-	-	TRBV4-1	TRBJ1-5	CASSPWVMTRSNQPQHF	TGCGCCAGCAGCCCCTGGGTAATGACCCGTAGCAATCAGCCCCAGCATTTT
-	-	TRBV28	TRBJ1-3	CASSSRQGWWGNTIYF	TGTGCCAGCAGTTCCCGTCAGGGGTGGTGGGGAAACACCATATATTTT
TRBD1	-	TRBV28	TRBJ1-5	CASSSPSTGVYSNQPQHF	TGTGCCAGCAGTTCCCCTTCGACAGGGGTGTATAGCAATCAGCCCCAGCATTTT
-	-	TRBV10-1	TRBJ2-7	CASSDGAELYEQYF	TGCGCCAGCAGTGATGGTGCAGAACTCTACGAGCAGTACTTC
TRBD2	-	TRBV30	TRBJ2-2	CAWTGLAGDSNTGELFF	TGTGCCTGGACGGGACTAGCGGGAGACTCGAACACCGGGGAGCTGTTTTTT
-	-	TRBV28	TRBJ2-5	CASSLPGTQYF	TGTGCCAGCAGCCTTCCTGGAACCCAGTACTTC
-	once	TRBV28	TRBJ2-1	CASSDHVTYNEQFF	TGTGCCAGCAGCGATCATGTAACCTACAATGAGCAGTTCTTC
-	-	TRBV27	TRBJ2-3	CASSSLGKAVADTQYF	TGTGCCAGCAGTAGCCTAGGAAAGGCGGTAGCAGATACGCAGTATTTT
TRBD1	-	TRBV2	TRBJ2-7	CASYMTGASYEQYF	TGTGCCAGCTATATGACAGGGGCTTCCTACGAGCAGTACTTC
TRBD1	-	TRBV19	TRBJ2-7	CASSPQGDEQYF	TGTGCCAGTAGCCCGCAGGGGGACGAGCAGTACTTC
TRBD2	-	TRBV7-2	TRBJ2-3	CASSFLVLAGGLDTQYF	TGTGCCAGCAGCTTTCTGGTTCTAGCGGGAGGGTTAGATACGCAGTATTTT
-	-	TRBV27	TRBJ2-3	CASTPAGGDTQYF	TGTGCCAGCACCCCGGCAGGAGGGGATACGCAGTATTTT
-	-	TRBV28	TRBJ2-1	CASSLGGPTGEINEQFF	TGTGCCAGCAGTTTGGGGGGGCCCACAGGGGAGATCAATGAGCAGTTCTTC